This T cell receptor (beta chain) derives from a study of response to subunit inactivated influenza vaccine. Study results and limitations: The authors suggested that every seasonal influenza vaccination recruits few new T cells.

This clonotype was counted at least ten times. Its antigen is undetermined. CDR1 DFQATT and CDR2 SNEGSKA come from the germline V gene (reference sequence). The CDR3 runs 16 residues. With V trimmed by 2 bases and J by 7 bases, 16 bases remained unmatched. TCRdb passed the RT-PCR reads through MiXCR, listing each CDR3 protein once. The sample holds approximately 250,000 distinct CDR3 sequences, approximately 12% seen once. The TCR comes from a man aged 50 to 59 who received an inactivated influenza vaccine. This rearrangement joins TRBV20-1 to TRBJ1-1; 7 bases are a match to TRBD1. Sequences were derived from non-naive T cells sorted from PBMCs, sampled about 14 days before vaccination. CDR3: CSARRVGNRGIGEAFF. The CDR3 DNA follows: TGCAGTGCTAGAAGGGTCGGGAACAGGGGAATTGGTGAAGCTTTCTTT.